A single T cell receptor (beta chain) is shown here with its context. The CMV serostatus of this donor went unrecorded. The sample is drawn from a study of cytomegalovirus exposure and HLA in healthy donors. This PCR relied on a set of 60 Vbeta primers and 13 Jbeta primers. This table comes from immunoSEQ multiplex PCR, and its TCRdb copy is limited to in-frame clones, with some not included. The table records some 90,000 clones, roughly 80% of them present only once. CDR1 is GTSNPN and CDR2 is SVGIG in the germline V gene (reference sequence). V lost 0 bases and J lost 3, with 18 bases in between. The CDR3 runs to 18 residues.

This clonotype originated in a human donor in good health. This chain links TRBV30 with TRBJ1-6; D is ambiguous. The source material was PBMCs. This CDR3 is CAWSVGGFRPIYNSPLHF. DNA for the CDR3: TGTGCCTGGAGTGTAGGAGGGTTCCGCCCGATCTATAATTCACCCCTCCACTTT.